Each of the 32 T cell receptor beta chains below was sequenced from the same sample in a study of T cell responses to AZD1222 COVID-19 vaccine. Produced via immunoSEQ multiplex PCR; TCRdb's table is partial and in-frame only. The sample has 110,000 or so clones, 91% seen once. The sample in question was peripheral blood, obtained on day 0 of AZD1222 vaccination. The source of these receptors is an adult in good health.

The chain uses TRBV7-9 and TRBJ1-4; D is perhaps TRBD1 (5 bases). The CDR3 loop spans 15 amino acids. Germline V gene sequence: CDR1 SEHNR, CDR2 FQNEAQ (reference sequence). The V end was cut by 4 bases, the J end by 4 bases, with 13 bases between. The CDR3 region has the DNA TGTGCCAGCAGCTGGGGGGGAGACAGTAATGAAAAACTGTTTTTT. It specifies CASSWGGDSNEKLFF.

The chain couples TRBV6-5 to TRBJ1-2, with TRBD1 as a possible D gene (5 bases). CDR1 is MNHEY and CDR2 is SVGAGI in the germline V gene. The CDR3 runs 14 residues. V shed 6 bases and J shed 2 bases, with 13 bases lying between them. DNA for the CDR3: TGTGCCAGCAGACCAGGGTTCCCCAACTATGGCTACACCTTC. Amino acids: CASRPGFPNYGYTF.

The rearrangement uses TRBV18 and TRBJ1-2; no clear D. CDR1 is KGHSH and CDR2 is LQKENI in the germline V gene. The V end lost 1 base, the J end lost 4 bases, and 13 bases lay between the germline ends. This CDR3 has 15 amino acids. This CDR3 reads CASSPRGGEVYGYTF. In DNA form, the CDR3 reads TGTGCCAGCTCACCACGTGGCGGGGAGGTCTATGGCTACACCTTC.

This chain uses TRBV5-5 with TRBJ1-2; TRBD1 is a possible D gene (6 bases). The CDR3 has 15 amino acids. With 3 bases removed from V and 4 bases from J, the gap between germline ends came to 16 bases. In germline, CDR1 is SGHKS, CDR2 YYEKEE (reference sequence). Here the CDR3 DNA reads TGTGCCAGCAGCTCACCGACAGGAGCCACCTATGGCTACACCTTC. Translation gives CASSSPTGATYGYTF.

V usage is TRBV11-2 and J usage is TRBJ2-7, with 12 bases identical to TRBD2. The CDR3 runs 17 residues. After removal of 6 bases from V and 2 bases from J, the junction contained 11 bases not matched to a gene. Germline assignment: CDR1 SGHAT and CDR2 FQNNGV. The CDR3 here is CASSPRTSGDLTYEQYF. CDR3 DNA sequence: TGTGCCAGCAGTCCCAGGACTAGCGGGGACCTAACCTACGAGCAGTACTTC.

This clone was seen just once. The CDR3 sequence is CASSIGQGWDSPLHF. CDR3 nucleotides: TGTGCCAGCAGCATAGGACAGGGGTGGGATTCACCCCTCCACTTT. The gene calls are TRBV3-1 (or the pseudogene TRBV3-2) and TRBJ1-6; 9 bases fit TRBD1. This CDR3 region has 15 residues. The J segment lost 8 bases and the V segment lost 5 bases, leaving 7 bases of the junction unmatched. CDR1 is LGHDT, CDR2 YNNKEL, per germline (reference sequence).

This chain connects TRBV6-6 to TRBJ1-5; TRBD1 is a possible D gene (5 bases). Germline values: CDR1 MNHNY, CDR2 SVGAGI (reference sequence). Trimming took 11 bases from V and 0 from J, leaving 11 bases between them. The CDR3 loop spans 13 amino acids. This CDR3 is CAAREYSNQPQHF. CDR3 in DNA: TGTGCCGCCAGGGAGTATAGCAATCAGCCCCAGCATTTT.

This clone was picked up one time. This rearrangement joins TRBV9 to TRBJ2-2, with D possibly being TRBD1 (5 bases). Looked up from germline, CDR1 is SGDLS and CDR2 is YYNGEE. There are 14 residues in the CDR3. The V gene lost 0 bases and the J gene lost 7 bases, with 10 bases spanning the gap. The CDR3 here is CASSVAGQVGELFF. DNA of the CDR3: TGTGCCAGCAGCGTAGCAGGACAAGTCGGGGAGCTGTTTTTT.

This clone was detected only once. The V call is TRBV9, the J call TRBJ2-5, with D unresolved. This CDR3 comprises 14 residues. V was cut by 4 bases and J by 4 bases, with 14 bases left in between. The V gene's germline CDR1 is SGDLS and CDR2 YYNGEE. This chain's CDR3 is CASSPSGRGETQYF. The CDR3 bases are TGTGCCAGCAGCCCCTCGGGTAGAGGAGAGACCCAGTACTTC. The full variable domain, in which reference TRBV9 and TRBJ2-5 provide the parts outside the CDR3, is DSGVTQTPKHLITATGQRVTLRCSPRSGDLSVYWYQQSLDQGLQFLIQYYNGEERAKGNILERFSAQQFPDLHSELNLSSLELGDSALYFCASSPSGRGETQYFGPGTRLLVL.

The rearrangement links TRBV3-1 (or the pseudogene TRBV3-2) to TRBJ2-7; D is possibly TRBD2 (5 bases). This CDR3 region has 13 residues. Trimming removed 10 bases at V and 2 bases at J, with 15 bases between. Germline CDR1 and CDR2: LGHDT and YNNKEL (reference sequence). CDR3 sequence: CATGIGITYEQYF. The CDR3 nucleotides read TGTGCCACAGGTATCGGGATTACCTACGAGCAGTACTTC.

This chain joins TRBV29-1 and TRBJ2-1; weak D call: TRBD2 (7 bases). The CDR3 has 16 residues. Trimming shortened V by 6 bases and J by 1 base, and 19 bases separated the two germline ends. Germline CDR1 reads SQVTM; CDR2 reads ANQGSEA. This chain's CDR3 is CSVVEGGAMSYNEQFF. The CDR3 DNA reads as TGCAGCGTAGTCGAGGGGGGGGCAATGTCCTACAATGAGCAGTTCTTC.

This chain uses TRBV2 with TRBJ1-5, with D tentatively TRBD1 (6 bases). The CDR3 loop spans 16 amino acids. The germline V gene has CDR1 SNHLY and CDR2 FYNNEI. V lost 6 bases to trimming and J lost 3 bases, with 18 bases between them. The chain's CDR3 is CASRGSGGGFNQPQHF. In nucleotides, the CDR3 is TGTGCCAGCAGGGGGTCGGGTGGGGGCTTCAATCAGCCCCAGCATTTT.

The chain links TRBV5-8 to TRBJ1-2, with 7 bases fitting TRBD1. The CDR3 has 15 amino acids. V lost 4 bases and J lost 4; bases outside the gene matches: 10. CDR1 is SGHTS, CDR2 YDEGEE, per germline. CDR3 in amino acids: CASSRDIGGGYGYTF. DNA for the CDR3: TGTGCCAGCAGCCGGGACATAGGGGGCGGCTATGGCTACACCTTC.

The chain carries TRBV3-1 (or the pseudogene TRBV3-2) and TRBJ2-1; D uncertain. The CDR3 runs 12 residues. Germline loops: CDR1 LGHDT, CDR2 YNNKEL (reference sequence). Trimming cost V 0 bases and J 10 bases, with 7 bases left between them. The CDR3 sequence is CASSQDTAEQFF. The CDR3 nucleotides read TGTGCCAGCAGCCAAGATACGGCCGAGCAGTTCTTC.

The chain employs TRBV29-1 and TRBJ1-1; D possibly corresponds to TRBD1 (5 bases). Between the trimmed V and J ends, which lost 7 bases and 7 bases, there was a span of 13 bases. CDR1 is SQVTM, CDR2 ANQGSEA, per germline. This CDR3 comprises 11 residues. The CDR3 DNA reads TGCAGCGCTATCTTGGGGGGTGAAGCTTTCTTT. It encodes CSAILGGEAFF.

The genes are TRBV6-5 and TRBJ1-2, with 9 bases matching TRBD1. The CDR3 length is 12 residues. Germline V gene sequence: CDR1 MNHEY, CDR2 SVGAGI. The trim removed 6 bases at V and 8 bases at J, leaving 4 bases unmatched. The CDR3 sequence: CASRRTGEGYTF. The CDR3, as DNA: TGTGCCAGCAGGCGGACAGGGGAGGGCTACACCTTC.

As for this clone: This same CDR3 is encoded by further DNA sequences in the sample. The J gene is TRBJ1-1, the V gene TRBV9; D is unclear. The V gene lost 0 bases and the J gene lost 1 base, with 7 bases spanning the gap. Germline V gives CDR1 SGDLS, CDR2 YYNGEE. The CDR3 is 14 amino acids. CDR3 bases: TGTGCCAGCAGCGTAGTCCCAGGGAACACTGAAGCTTTCTTT. Its translation: CASSVVPGNTEAFF.

This clone was detected a few times. The CDR3 is CASSLGLGMNTEAFF. The CDR3 coding sequence is TGTGCCAGCAGCCTAGGACTTGGTATGAACACTGAAGCTTTCTTT. The chain carries TRBV9 and TRBJ1-1; D is unresolved. V was clipped by 4 bases and J by 0 bases, with 13 bases between them. This CDR3 is built from 15 residues. Germline CDR1 reads SGDLS; CDR2 reads YYNGEE.

This chain uses TRBV5-1 with TRBJ1-6; maybe TRBD1 (5 bases). Looked up from germline, CDR1 is SGHRS and CDR2 is YFSETQ. V shed 1 base and J shed 10 bases, with 9 bases lying between them. The CDR3 is 13 amino acids. CDR3 sequence: CASSLRRDSPLHF. The DNA for the CDR3 is TGCGCCAGCAGCTTGAGGAGGGACTCACCCCTCCACTTT.

The chain uses TRBV30 and TRBJ1-1; D is ambiguous. Trimming removed 0 bases at V and 2 bases at J, with 10 bases between. Per germline, CDR1 GTSNPN and CDR2 SVGIG (reference sequence). The CDR3 has 14 residues. CDR3 sequence (DNA): TGTGCCTGGAGTGTAGCGGCAGGAAACACTGAAGCTTTCTTT. It codes for CAWSVAAGNTEAFF.

The chain uses TRBV19 and TRBJ1-2; D remains unclear. Germline V gives CDR1 LNHDA, CDR2 SQIVND (reference sequence). The CDR3 runs to 13 residues. V was clipped by 7 bases and J by 7 bases, with 16 bases between them. For the CDR3, the DNA is TGTGCCAGTACCCTTACACCGGCCGGTGGCTACACCTTC. Translation: CASTLTPAGGYTF.

This clone was recorded once. The rearrangement uses TRBV30 and TRBJ1-5; D possibly corresponds to TRBD1 (6 bases). The germline V and J ends were trimmed by 2 bases and 2 bases, with 13 bases remaining between them. Germline lookup yields CDR1 GTSNPN and CDR2 SVGIG (reference sequence). The CDR3 sequence is 15 residues long. CDR3 sequence: CAWSLGGFGNQPQHF. CDR3 bases: TGTGCCTGGAGTCTCGGGGGCTTCGGCAATCAGCCCCAGCATTTT.

This clone was counted only a few times. V and J are TRBV13 and TRBJ1-3; D remains ambiguous. There are 20 residues in the CDR3. Trimming removed 0 bases from V and 0 bases from J, with 21 bases in between. Germline CDR1 reads PRHDT; CDR2 reads FYEKMQ (reference sequence). The CDR3 here is CASSLGWLLGEGDSGNTIYF. The CDR3, as DNA: TGTGCCAGCAGCTTAGGTTGGTTGCTCGGGGAGGGAGACTCTGGAAACACCATATATTTT. The variable domain in full, completed from reference TRBV13 and TRBJ1-3, reads AAGVIQSPRHLIKEKRETATLKCYPIPRHDTVYWYQQGPGQDPQFLISFYEKMQSDKGSIPDRFSAQQFSDYHSELNMSSLELGDSALYFCASSLGWLLGEGDSGNTIYFGEGSWLTVV.

The chain combines TRBV6-6 with TRBJ1-1; D possibly corresponds to TRBD1 (6 bases). The CDR3 is 13 amino acids. Trimming pared 2 bases from V and 4 bases from J, leaving 8 bases between. Germline lookup yields CDR1 MNHNY and CDR2 SVGAGI (reference sequence). The CDR3 loop is CASSYGQTTEAFF. The CDR3 DNA is TGTGCCAGCAGTTACGGACAGACCACTGAAGCTTTCTTT.

J is TRBJ1-2 and V is TRBV3-1 (or the pseudogene TRBV3-2); D not certain. Germline CDR1 and CDR2: LGHDT and YNNKEL (reference sequence). With 6 bases removed from V and 5 bases from J, the gap between germline ends came to 19 bases. This CDR3 region has 15 residues. The CDR3 is CASSSLAPEKYGYTF. The CDR3 nucleotides read TGTGCCAGCAGTTCATTGGCCCCAGAAAAATATGGCTACACCTTC.

The chain is built from TRBV15 and TRBJ1-5; D ambiguous. V lost 0 bases and J lost 1, with 7 bases in between. The V gene's germline CDR1 is LNHNV and CDR2 YYDKDF (reference sequence). The CDR3 is made up of 15 amino acids. The CDR3 reads CATSRDRGSNQPQHF. In nucleotides, the CDR3 is TGTGCCACCAGCAGAGATCGGGGAAGCAATCAGCCCCAGCATTTT.

The chain links TRBV7-9 to TRBJ2-2; 7 bases match TRBD1. The V gene end was trimmed by 5 bases and the J gene end by 6 bases; junction bases not matched to a gene: 9. Germline loops: CDR1 SEHNR, CDR2 FQNEAQ (reference sequence). CDR3 length: 15 residues. Here the CDR3 DNA reads TGTGCCAGCAGCCCCCAGGGGGTGATCGCCGGGGAGCTGTTTTTT. Its protein product is CASSPQGVIAGELFF. The full variable domain, its missing parts supplied by reference TRBV7-9 and TRBJ2-2, is DTGVSQNPRHKITKRGQNVTFRCDPISEHNRLYWYRQTLGQGPEFLTYFQNEAQLEKSRLLSDRFSAERPKGSFSTLEIQRTEQGDSAMYLCASSPQGVIAGELFFGEGSRLTVL.

V and J are TRBV7-3 and TRBJ2-7, with D perhaps TRBD1 or TRBD2 (5 bases each). Germline lookup yields CDR1 SGHTA and CDR2 FQGTGA. The length of the CDR3 is 15 residues. The V and J ends lost 1 base and 4 bases respectively, with 14 bases between them. The CDR3 reads CASSLNGVGGYEQYF. In nucleotides, the CDR3 is TGTGCCAGCAGCTTAAACGGCGTTGGGGGTTACGAGCAGTACTTC.

This clone was picked up a small number of times. This chain connects TRBV27 to TRBJ2-1; D not resolved. CDR3 length: 12 amino acids. The V gene lost 7 bases and the J gene lost 6 bases, with 10 bases spanning the gap. Germline V gives CDR1 MNHEY, CDR2 SMNVEV (reference sequence). The CDR3 bases are TGTGCCAGCAATTGGCCAGCCAATGAGCAGTTCTTC. It translates to CASNWPANEQFF.

The V gene is TRBV9, the J gene TRBJ1-6; a possible D gene is TRBD1 (5 bases). Germline V lookup: CDR1 SGDLS, CDR2 YYNGEE. This CDR3 spans 13 amino acids. V was trimmed by 4 bases and J by 7 bases, leaving 9 bases between them. This CDR3 reads CASSPRGNSPLHF. The CDR3 DNA reads TGTGCCAGCAGCCCCCGGGGGAATTCACCCCTCCACTTT.

The V call is TRBV25-1, the J call TRBJ2-2, with D maybe TRBD1 (6 bases). Germline lookup yields CDR1 MGHDK and CDR2 SYGVNS. CDR3 size: 12 residues. The V end was cut by 5 bases, the J end by 6 bases, with 7 bases between. In DNA, the CDR3 is TGTGCCAGCAGTAACAGGGCCGGGGAGCTGTTTTTT. It translates to CASSNRAGELFF.

This CDR3 is CASSPNNLAGDYNEQFF. In DNA, the CDR3 is TGTGCCAGCAGCCCGAATAATCTAGCGGGCGACTACAATGAGCAGTTCTTC. The rearrangement joins TRBV7-3 to TRBJ2-1, with 8 bases matching TRBD2. CDR1 and CDR2 (germline): SGHTA, FQGTGA. Germline trimming cut 5 bases from V and 3 bases from J; bases unmatched to any gene: 12. The CDR3 consists of 17 residues.